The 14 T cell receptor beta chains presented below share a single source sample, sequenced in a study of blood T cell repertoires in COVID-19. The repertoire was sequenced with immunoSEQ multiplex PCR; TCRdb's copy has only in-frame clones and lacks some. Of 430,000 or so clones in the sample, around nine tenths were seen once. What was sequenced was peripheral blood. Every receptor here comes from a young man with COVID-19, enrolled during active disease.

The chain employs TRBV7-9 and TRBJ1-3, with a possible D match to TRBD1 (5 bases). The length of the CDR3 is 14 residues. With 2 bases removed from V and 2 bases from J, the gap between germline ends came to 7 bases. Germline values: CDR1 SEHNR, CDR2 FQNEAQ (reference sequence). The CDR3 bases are TGTGCCAGCAGCTTACAGGGTCCTGGAAACACCATATATTTT. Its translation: CASSLQGPGNTIYF.

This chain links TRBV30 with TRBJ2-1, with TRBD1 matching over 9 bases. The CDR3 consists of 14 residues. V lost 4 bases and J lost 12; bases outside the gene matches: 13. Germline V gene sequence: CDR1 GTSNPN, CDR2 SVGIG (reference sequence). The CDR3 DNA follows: TGTGCCTGGAATACAGGACAGGGGAAGACGGGGCAGTTCTTC. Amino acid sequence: CAWNTGQGKTGQFF. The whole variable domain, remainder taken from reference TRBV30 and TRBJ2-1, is SQTIHQWPATLVQPVGSPLSLECTVEGTSNPNLYWYRQAAGRGLQLLFYSVGIGQISSEVPQNLSASRPQDRQFILSSKKLLLSDSGFYLCAWNTGQGKTGQFFGPGTRLTVL.

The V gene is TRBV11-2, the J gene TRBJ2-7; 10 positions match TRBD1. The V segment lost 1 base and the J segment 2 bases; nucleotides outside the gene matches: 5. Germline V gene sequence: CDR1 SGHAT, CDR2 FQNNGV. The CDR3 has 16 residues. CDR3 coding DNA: TGTGCCAGCAGCTTAGCACCCGGACAGGGGGCCTACGAGCAGTACTTC. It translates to CASSLAPGQGAYEQYF.

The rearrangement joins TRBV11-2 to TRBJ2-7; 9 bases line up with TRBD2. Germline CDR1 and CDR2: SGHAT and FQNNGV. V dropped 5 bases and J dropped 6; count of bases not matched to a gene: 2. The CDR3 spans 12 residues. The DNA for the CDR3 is TGTGCCAGCAGCAGGACTAGCGTCGAGCAGTACTTC. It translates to CASSRTSVEQYF.

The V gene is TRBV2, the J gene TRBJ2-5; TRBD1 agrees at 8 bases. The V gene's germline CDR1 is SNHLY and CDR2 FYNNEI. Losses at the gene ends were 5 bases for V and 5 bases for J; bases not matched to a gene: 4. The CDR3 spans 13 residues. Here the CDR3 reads CASSRRGHETQYF. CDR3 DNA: TGTGCCAGCAGTCGCAGGGGGCATGAGACCCAGTACTTC.

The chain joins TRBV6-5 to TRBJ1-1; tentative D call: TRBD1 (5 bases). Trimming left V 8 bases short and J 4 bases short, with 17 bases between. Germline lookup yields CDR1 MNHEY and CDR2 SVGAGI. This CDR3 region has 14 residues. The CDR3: CASWGGGSATEAFF. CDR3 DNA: TGTGCCAGCTGGGGGGGAGGATCTGCCACTGAAGCTTTCTTT.

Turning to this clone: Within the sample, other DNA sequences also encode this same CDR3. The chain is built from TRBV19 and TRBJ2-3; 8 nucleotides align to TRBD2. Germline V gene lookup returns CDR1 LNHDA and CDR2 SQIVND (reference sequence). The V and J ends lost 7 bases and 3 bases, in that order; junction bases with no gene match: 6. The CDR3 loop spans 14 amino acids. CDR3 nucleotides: TGTGCCAGTAAACGGGAGGGAAGGACAGATACGCAGTATTTT. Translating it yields CASKREGRTDTQYF.

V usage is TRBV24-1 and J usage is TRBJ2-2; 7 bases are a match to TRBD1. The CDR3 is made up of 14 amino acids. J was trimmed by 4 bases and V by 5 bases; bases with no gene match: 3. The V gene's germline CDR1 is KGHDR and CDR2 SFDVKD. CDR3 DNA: TGTGCCACCAGTGGGGCAGGGGGCACCGGGGAGCTGTTTTTT. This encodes CATSGAGGTGELFF.

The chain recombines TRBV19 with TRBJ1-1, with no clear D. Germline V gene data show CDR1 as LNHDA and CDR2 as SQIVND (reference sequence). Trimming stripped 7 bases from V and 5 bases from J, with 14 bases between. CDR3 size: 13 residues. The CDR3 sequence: CASTLDWKTEAFF. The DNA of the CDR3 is TGTGCCAGTACCCTGGACTGGAAAACTGAAGCTTTCTTT.

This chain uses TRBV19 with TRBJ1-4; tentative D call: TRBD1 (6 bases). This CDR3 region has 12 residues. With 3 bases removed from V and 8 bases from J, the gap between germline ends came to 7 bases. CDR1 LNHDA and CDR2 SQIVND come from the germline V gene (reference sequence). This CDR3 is CASSMGTEKLFF. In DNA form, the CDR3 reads TGTGCCAGTAGTATGGGGACAGAAAAACTGTTTTTT.

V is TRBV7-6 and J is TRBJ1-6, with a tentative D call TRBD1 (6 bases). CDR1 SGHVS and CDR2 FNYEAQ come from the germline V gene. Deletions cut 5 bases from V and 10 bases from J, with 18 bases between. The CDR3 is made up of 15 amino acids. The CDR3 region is CASSPWTVEESPLHF. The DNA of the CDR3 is TGTGCCAGCAGCCCGTGGACAGTGGAGGAGTCACCCCTCCACTTT.

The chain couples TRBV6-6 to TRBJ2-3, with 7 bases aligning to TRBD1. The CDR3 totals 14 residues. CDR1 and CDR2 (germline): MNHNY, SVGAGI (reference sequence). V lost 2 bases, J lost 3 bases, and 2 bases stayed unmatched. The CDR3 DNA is TGTGCCAGCAGTTACGGGACAGAGACAGATACGCAGTATTTT. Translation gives CASSYGTETDTQYF.

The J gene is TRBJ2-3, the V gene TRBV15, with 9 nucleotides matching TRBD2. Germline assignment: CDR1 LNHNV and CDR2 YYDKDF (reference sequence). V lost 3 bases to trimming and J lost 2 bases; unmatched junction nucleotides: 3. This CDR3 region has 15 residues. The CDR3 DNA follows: TGTGCCACCAGCAGCCTAGCGGGAATCACAGATACGCAGTATTTT. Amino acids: CATSSLAGITDTQYF.

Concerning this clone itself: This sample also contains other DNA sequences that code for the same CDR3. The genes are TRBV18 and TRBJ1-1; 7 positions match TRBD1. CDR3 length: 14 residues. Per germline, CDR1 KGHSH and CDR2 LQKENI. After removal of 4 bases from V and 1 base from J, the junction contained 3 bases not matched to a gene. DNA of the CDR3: TGTGCCAGCTCACGGGACAGAAAGAACACTGAAGCTTTCTTT. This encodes CASSRDRKNTEAFF.